This is a list of T cell receptor beta chains from one sample in a study of radiotherapy plus CTLA-4 blockade in lung cancer. The protocol was immunoSEQ multiplex PCR, while the TCRdb copy is restricted to in-frame clones and leaves out a portion. The sample lists some 77,000 clones, approximately 86% occurring once. The sample here was peripheral blood, taken from a patient treated with radiotherapy plus ipilimumab. These receptors were obtained from a human donor with non-small cell lung cancer who had a partial response to radiotherapy plus ipilimumab. Each CDR3 is given with its conserved first and last residue. A D gene is named only where the DNA matches it firmly. Clone sizes are given selectively: once, few, many, or a class where the clone is expanded.

.	TRBJ2-3	TRBD2	TRBV7-3	TGTGCCAGCAGCTTGATACCGGGAGGTGGCACAGATACGCAGTATTTT	CASSLIPGGGTDTQYF
.	TRBJ1-1	.	TRBV2	TGTGCCAGCAGTGTGCAACAGTCGAACACTGAAGCTTTCTTT	CASSVQQSNTEAFF
.	TRBJ2-2	.	TRBV7-8	TGTGCCAGCAGACCACTGGCAGGGGCCGACCCGAACACCGGGGAGCTGTTTTTT	CASRPLAGADPNTGELFF
.	TRBJ2-1	.	TRBV7-9	TGTGCCAGCAGCCCAGGGCGAAGCTCCTACAATGAGCAGTTCTTC	CASSPGRSSYNEQFF
.	TRBJ1-5	.	TRBV30	TGTGCCTTTGCCCAGGTAAATAGCAATCAGCCCCAGCATTTT	CAFAQVNSNQPQHF
.	TRBJ2-1	.	TRBV27	TGTGCCAGCAGTCCGACGGGGGTCAGCTCCTACAATGAGCAGTTCTTC	CASSPTGVSSYNEQFF
.	TRBJ1-1	.	TRBV7-9	TGTGCCAGCAGCCAAGATCCGGGGACTGAAGCTTTCTTT	CASSQDPGTEAFF
.	TRBJ2-3	.	TRBV30	TGTGCCTGGAGTATCGGACTGTCCCGCTTAACAGATACGCAGTATTTT	CAWSIGLSRLTDTQYF
.	TRBJ2-5	TRBD2	TRBV30	TGTGCCGGCCAAATTGGGACTAGCGGGAAACAAGAGACCCAGTACTTC	CAGQIGTSGKQETQYF
.	TRBJ1-2	TRBD1	TRBV18	TGTGCCAGCCCACCTACAGGGGGCGCAAAGTATGGCTACACCTTC	CASPPTGGAKYGYTF
.	TRBJ2-2	.	TRBV9	TGTGCCAGCAGCGCCTTGCGTGGAGTCCCCACCGGGGAGCTGTTTTTT	CASSALRGVPTGELFF
.	TRBJ2-7	TRBD1	TRBV27	TGTGCCAGCAGTCCTCGGACAGGCAGCTACGAGCAGTACTTC	CASSPRTGSYEQYF
few	TRBJ1-3	.	TRBV10-3	TGTGCCATCAGTTTGGCAGCTGGAAACACCATATATTTT	CAISLAAGNTIYF
.	TRBJ2-3	.	TRBV10-3	TGTGCCATCAGTGAGTCGATCCTAGGCACAGATACGCAGTATTTT	CAISESILGTDTQYF
few	TRBJ1-3	TRBD1	TRBV5-1	TGCGCCAGCAGCTTGGACGGGACAGGGGGCTCTGGAAACACCATATATTTT	CASSLDGTGGSGNTIYF
.	TRBJ2-1	TRBD1	TRBV28	TGTGCCAGCAGGGCCGGGACAGCCTACAATGAGCAGTTCTTC	CASRAGTAYNEQFF
.	TRBJ1-4	.	TRBV29-1	TGCAGCGTTGCTCGCAGGGCGAATGAAAAACTGTTTTTT	CSVARRANEKLFF
few	TRBJ1-4	.	TRBV5-6	TGTGCCAGCAGCCTCAGGGGATTTAATGAAAAACTGTTTTTT	CASSLRGFNEKLFF
few	TRBJ2-7	TRBD1	TRBV6-5	TGTGCCAGCAGCCTGACAGGGATCTACGAGCAGTACTTC	CASSLTGIYEQYF
.	TRBJ2-5	.	TRBV27	TGTGCCAGCAGTTTCGACAGGCAAGAGACCCAGTACTTC	CASSFDRQETQYF
.	TRBJ1-1	TRBD1	TRBV2	TGTGCCAGCACAGAGGACCAGGGGGCGGCCACTGAAGCTTTCTTT	CASTEDQGAATEAFF
.	TRBJ2-3	.	TRBV11-2	TGTGCCAGCAGCTCTAGCACAGATACGCAGTATTTT	CASSSSTDTQYF
once	TRBJ2-2	TRBD1	TRBV5-4	TGTGCCAGCAGCCTGGGACAGGGTAACACCGGGGAGCTGTTTTTT	CASSLGQGNTGELFF
.	TRBJ1-1	.	TRBV27	TGTGCCAGCAGTTTCACCCCCATCAGGACTGAAGCTTTCTTT	CASSFTPIRTEAFF
.	TRBJ1-2	.	TRBV2	TGTGCCAGCAGTCGACAGGCGCCTTATGGCTACACCTTC	CASSRQAPYGYTF
.	TRBJ2-3	TRBD2	TRBV28	TGTGCCAGCAGTTTAGGTACTAGCGGGAGATGGGGGTATACGCAGTATTTT	CASSLGTSGRWGYTQYF
.	TRBJ2-5	.	TRBV15	TGTGCCACCAGCAGAGATTCGAGGCTACGGGAGACCCAGTACTTC	CATSRDSRLRETQYF
.	TRBJ2-5	TRBD1	TRBV6-1	TGTGCCAGCAGCCCAGCGTTGACAGGGCGGGAGACCCAGTACTTC	CASSPALTGRETQYF
.	TRBJ1-1	.	TRBV11-2	TGTGCCAGCAGCTTTTGGGGCCAGTCTGAAGCTTTCTTT	CASSFWGQSEAFF
.	TRBJ1-2	.	TRBV30	TGTGCCTGGAGTGGACAGAATGGCTACACCTTC	CAWSGQNGYTF
.	TRBJ2-5	.	TRBV11-2	TGTGCCAGCAGCCGGGGAGGCGGAACCTTGGAGACCCAGTACTTC	CASSRGGGTLETQYF
.	TRBJ2-3	TRBD1	TRBV10-3	TGTGCCATCAGTGAACGGGACAGGGGCACAGATACGCAGTATTTT	CAISERDRGTDTQYF
.	TRBJ2-1	TRBD2	TRBV5-4	TGTGCCAGCAGCTTGGGGGGACTAGCGGGGGAATACAATGAGCAGTTCTTC	CASSLGGLAGEYNEQFF
.	TRBJ2-1	TRBD2	TRBV30	TGTGCCTGGAGTGTCGGGTGGAGTCGATCCCCCTACGGGAGGACCCACAAATTCAATGAGCAGTTCTTC	CAWSVGWSRSPYGRTHKFNEQFF
.	TRBJ1-2	.	TRBV6-5	TGTGCCATCAGCCCAGACTATGGCTACACCTTC	CAISPDYGYTF
once	TRBJ2-7	TRBD1	TRBV4-2	TGTGCCAGCAGTCGAGGGGGCGGCTTCCTAAACGAGCAGTACTTC	CASSRGGGFLNEQYF
.	TRBJ2-6	.	TRBV9	TGTGCCAGCAGCGACTCAGGGGTCATCGCTGGGGCCAACGTCCTGACTTTC	CASSDSGVIAGANVLTF
.	TRBJ2-7	TRBD1	TRBV10-1	TGCGCCAGCAGTGAGAGGACAGGGCCCTACGAGCAGTACTTC	CASSERTGPYEQYF
.	TRBJ2-1	TRBD2	TRBV7-2	TGTGCCAGCAGCCCGCCGTCGGGACTAGCGTTTCAGCCAGAGCAGTTCTTC	CASSPPSGLAFQPEQFF
once	TRBJ1-5	.	TRBV5-8	TGTGCCAGCAGCTCGAACCAACACACGGGAGGCAATCAGCCCCAGCATTTT	CASSSNQHTGGNQPQHF
.	TRBJ2-1	TRBD2	TRBV7-2	TGTGCCAGCAGCCCTAGCGGGAGTAATTACAATGAGCAGTTCTTC	CASSPSGSNYNEQFF
.	TRBJ1-1	.	TRBV7-3	TGTGCCAGCAGCTTAACGGGGGGTTTCGTCCGCGAAGCTTTCTTT	CASSLTGGFVREAFF
once	TRBJ2-5	.	TRBV18	TGTGCCAGCTCACCACTCGAAGAGACCCAGTACTTC	CASSPLEETQYF
few	TRBJ1-4	.	TRBV28	TGTGCCAGCAGTTTACCCAGGGGCTCTGGAGAAAAACTGTTTTTT	CASSLPRGSGEKLFF
.	TRBJ2-5	.	TRBV4-2	TGTGCCAGCAGCCAAGAAGGGGCCCAGGGAGAGACCCAGTACTTC	CASSQEGAQGETQYF
.	TRBJ1-1	.	TRBV28	TGTGCCAGCAGTTTATATGGCAGGATGAACACTGAAGCTTTCTTT	CASSLYGRMNTEAFF
few	TRBJ1-6	.	TRBV6-6	TGTGCCAGCAGTTACGGACAGAATAATTCACCCCTCCACTTT	CASSYGQNNSPLHF